The 2 T cell receptor beta chains in this list originate from one sample, sequenced in a study of shared clonotypes between healthy human individuals. This table comes from immunoSEQ multiplex PCR, and its TCRdb copy is limited to in-frame clones, with some not included. This sample has nearly 500,000 clones, with 76% found just once. The specimen was PBMCs. All receptors come from a woman aged 40 to 50 in good health. Some clones in this sample may be carry-over from other donors' samples.

The gene calls are TRBV29-1 and TRBJ2-1, with 8 bases fitting TRBD2. CDR3 length: 14 amino acids. CDR1 is SQVTM, CDR2 ANQGSEA, per germline. Losses at the gene ends were 7 bases for V and 4 bases for J; bases not matched to a gene: 9. CDR3 in amino acids: CSGPGTRLYNEQFF. In DNA, the CDR3 is TGCAGCGGACCCGGGACTAGGTTGTACAATGAGCAGTTCTTC.

This clone showed up just a few times. The chain joins TRBV18 to TRBJ2-5, with TRBD1 identical over 8 bases. This CDR3 is built from 15 residues. After removal of 0 bases from V and 4 bases from J, the junction contained 4 bases not matched to a gene. Germline loops: CDR1 KGHSH, CDR2 LQKENI. The CDR3 DNA reads TGTGCCAGCTCACCACCGGGACAGGCGGGAGAGACCCAGTACTTC. It is translated as CASSPPGQAGETQYF.